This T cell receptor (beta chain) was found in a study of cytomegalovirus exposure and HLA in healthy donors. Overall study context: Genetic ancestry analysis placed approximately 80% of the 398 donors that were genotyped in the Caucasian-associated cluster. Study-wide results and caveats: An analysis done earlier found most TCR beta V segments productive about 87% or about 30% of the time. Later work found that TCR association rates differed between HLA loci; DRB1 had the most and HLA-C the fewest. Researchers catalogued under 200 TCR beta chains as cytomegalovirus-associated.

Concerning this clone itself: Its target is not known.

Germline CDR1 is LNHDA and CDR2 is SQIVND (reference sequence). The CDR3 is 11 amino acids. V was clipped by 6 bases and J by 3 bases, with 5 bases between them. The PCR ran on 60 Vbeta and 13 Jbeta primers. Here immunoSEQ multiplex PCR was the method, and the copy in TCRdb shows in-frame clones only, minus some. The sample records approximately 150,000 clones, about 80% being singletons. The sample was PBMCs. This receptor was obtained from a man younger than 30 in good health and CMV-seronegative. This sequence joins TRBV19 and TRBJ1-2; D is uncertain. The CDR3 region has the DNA TGTGCCAGTAGGGAGGACTATGGCTACACCTTC. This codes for CASREDYGYTF.